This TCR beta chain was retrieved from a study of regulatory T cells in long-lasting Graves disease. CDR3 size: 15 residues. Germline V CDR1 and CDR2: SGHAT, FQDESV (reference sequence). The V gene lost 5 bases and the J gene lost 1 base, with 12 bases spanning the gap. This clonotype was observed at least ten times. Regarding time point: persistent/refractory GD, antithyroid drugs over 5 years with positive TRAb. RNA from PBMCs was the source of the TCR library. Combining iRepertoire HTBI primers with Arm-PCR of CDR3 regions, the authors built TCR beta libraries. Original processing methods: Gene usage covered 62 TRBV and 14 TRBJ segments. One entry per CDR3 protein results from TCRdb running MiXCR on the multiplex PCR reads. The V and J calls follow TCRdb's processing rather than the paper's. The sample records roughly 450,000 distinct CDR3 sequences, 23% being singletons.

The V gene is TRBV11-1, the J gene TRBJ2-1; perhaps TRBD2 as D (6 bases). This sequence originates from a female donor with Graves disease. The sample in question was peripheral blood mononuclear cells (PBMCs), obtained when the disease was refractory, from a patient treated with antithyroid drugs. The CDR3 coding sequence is TGTGCCAGCAGCCGGGACTTTCCTTCCTACAATGAGCAGTTCTTC. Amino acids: CASSRDFPSYNEQFF.